Following are 17 T cell receptor beta chains from one sample sequenced in a study of Ad26.COV2.S vaccination and SARS-CoV-2 variants. The method was immunoSEQ multiplex PCR; TCRdb's version includes in-frame clones alone and lacks a portion of them. The sample consists of 450,000 to 550,000 clones, roughly nine tenths of them appearing once. Treatment given: about 20 received Ad26.COV2.S at low or high dose, single or two shots; several received placebo; per-sample allocation not given. The samples were gathered on day 63 after the first injection of vaccine or placebo. The starting material was peripheral blood, obtained in a trial of Ad26.COV2.S vaccine versus placebo. Every receptor here comes from a person aged 18 to 59 who received the Ad26.COV2.S COVID-19 vaccine or a placebo.

The chain couples TRBV4-1 to TRBJ2-5; D gene uncertain. V dropped 2 bases and J dropped 3 bases, with 7 bases sitting between them. This CDR3 region has 13 residues. The germline gives CDR1 MGHRA, CDR2 YSYEKL. CDR3 protein: CASSQRSKETQYF. In nucleotides, the CDR3 is TGCGCCAGCAGCCAAAGGTCGAAAGAGACCCAGTACTTC.

The V call is TRBV5-1, the J call TRBJ2-2, with 9 bases lining up with TRBD1. The V gene's germline CDR1 is SGHRS and CDR2 YFSETQ. V shed 6 bases, J shed 5 bases, and the junction held 11 bases outside the gene matches. The CDR3 runs to 16 residues. The CDR3 bases are TGCGCCAGCACATTTCTGCGGACAGGGGTTACCGGGGAGCTGTTTTTT. Its protein product is CASTFLRTGVTGELFF.

This chain connects TRBV30 to TRBJ2-7; TRBD2 matches at 7 bases. Germline CDR1 reads GTSNPN; CDR2 reads SVGIG (reference sequence). Trimming removed 5 bases from V and 2 bases from J; junction bases left unmatched: 12. The CDR3 contains 15 residues. The chain's CDR3 is CAWGERGGSPYEQYV. The CDR3 nucleotides read TGTGCCTGGGGGGAGCGGGGCGGGAGTCCCTACGAGCAGTACGTC.

V is TRBV7-8 and J is TRBJ2-3; possible D gene TRBD1, 6 bases. The CDR3 spans 14 residues. Germline CDR1 SGHVS, CDR2 FQNEAQ. V was shortened by 3 bases and J by 2 bases, with 9 bases between the two germline ends. The CDR3, as DNA: TGTGCCAGCAGCTTCAGGGGAAACACAGATACGCAGTATTTT. Translated, it gives CASSFRGNTDTQYF.

The chain couples TRBV2 to TRBJ2-1; D is perhaps TRBD2 (5 bases). CDR1 SNHLY and CDR2 FYNNEI come from the germline V gene. Trimming removed 5 bases from V and 16 bases from J, with 24 bases in between. This CDR3 has 14 residues. The CDR3 sequence is CASSRLVAGSLEFF. The CDR3 region has the DNA TGTGCCAGCAGTCGTTTGGTGGCGGGCTCACTGGAATTCTTC.

The J gene is TRBJ2-3, the V gene TRBV7-8; D gene ambiguous. V dropped 5 bases and J dropped 4 bases, with 13 bases sitting between them. CDR1 is SGHVS and CDR2 is FQNEAQ in the germline V gene. CDR3 length equals 14 residues. CDR3 in DNA: TGTGCCAGCAGCCCCAAGTGGGTCCCAGATACGCAGTATTTT. This translates into CASSPKWVPDTQYF.

The genes are TRBV7-6 and TRBJ2-3; no definite D call. This CDR3 has 15 residues. With 1 base removed from V and 2 bases from J, the gap between germline ends came to 10 bases. CDR1 SGHVS and CDR2 FNYEAQ come from the germline V gene. The CDR3 coding sequence is TGTGCCAGCAGCTTAGTTGTAGGATACACAGATACGCAGTATTTT. Translated: CASSLVVGYTDTQYF.

The chain has TRBV23-1 and TRBJ2-7; tentative D call: TRBD1 (6 bases). TRBV23-1 is identified as an open reading frame with a role that is uncertain. CDR3 size: 20 residues. V lost 3 bases and J lost 6, with 33 bases in between. CDR3 sequence (DNA): TGCGCCAGCAGTCATCCGGACAGTCCTACACAACCCCCAGCTCCTGGCGAGCAGTACGTC. The encoded protein is CASSHPDSPTQPPAPGEQYV.

The genes are TRBV7-8 and TRBJ2-3; weak D call: TRBD2 (5 bases). The ends were cut back, 4 bases at V and 2 bases at J, with 13 bases in the middle. The CDR3 length is 15 residues. CDR1 is SGHVS and CDR2 is FQNEAQ in the germline V gene. The CDR3 coding sequence is TGTGCCAGCAGCTCCCGGGGAGCGGTCACAGATACGCAGTATTTT. It specifies CASSSRGAVTDTQYF. Full variable domain (missing parts from reference TRBV7-8 and TRBJ2-3): GAGVSQSPRYKVAKRGQDVALRCDPISGHVSLFWYQQALGQGPEFLTYFQNEAQLDKSGLPSDRFFAERPEGSVSTLKIQRTQQEDSAVYLCASSSRGAVTDTQYFGPGTRLTVL.

J is TRBJ2-1 and V is TRBV28; D is undetermined. V lost 2 bases and J lost 9, with 5 bases in between. The germline V gene has CDR1 MDHEN and CDR2 SYDVKM. The CDR3 covers 11 residues. The CDR3 spells CASSLSTEQFF. In DNA, the CDR3 is TGTGCCAGCAGTTTAAGTACTGAGCAGTTCTTC.

The gene calls are TRBV30 and TRBJ2-7; TRBD2 matches 8 bases. CDR3 length equals 15 residues. In germline, CDR1 is GTSNPN, CDR2 SVGIG (reference sequence). V trimming: 2 bases; J trimming: 4 bases; junction bases outside the gene matches: 10. The CDR3 DNA sequence: TGTGCCTGGAGTTATCCCGGGACTAGTCGGTACGAGCAGTACGTC. Translation gives CAWSYPGTSRYEQYV.

The chain carries TRBV7-2 and TRBJ2-2; 9 nucleotides align to TRBD1. V lost 5 bases and J lost 4; bases outside the gene matches: 8. CDR1 is SGHTA and CDR2 is FQGNSA in the germline V gene. The CDR3 is 16 amino acids. The CDR3 DNA reads as TGTGCCAGCAGCACATCCGGGACAGGGATCACCGGGGAGCTGTTTTTT. This sequence encodes CASSTSGTGITGELFF.

The chain has TRBV3-1 (or the pseudogene TRBV3-2) and TRBJ1-3; tentative D call: TRBD1 (5 bases). Germline V gene lookup returns CDR1 LGHDT and CDR2 YNNKEL (reference sequence). The CDR3 is 17 residues long. V lost 0 bases and J 1 base, leaving 13 bases between the germline ends. CDR3 in DNA: TGTGCCAGCAGCCAAGACCCACCCCGACAGTCTGGAAACACCATATATTTT. This gives the protein CASSQDPPRQSGNTIYF.

This sequence joins TRBV4-1 and TRBJ1-4; TRBD1 might be the D (5 bases). The CDR3 has 15 amino acids. The V gene lost 4 bases and the J gene lost 4 bases, with 13 bases spanning the gap. CDR1 is MGHRA, CDR2 YSYEKL, per germline. The CDR3 coding sequence is TGCGCCAGCAGCCCAGGGCAGGGCGGTAATGAAAAACTGTTTTTT. It translates to CASSPGQGGNEKLFF.

This chain connects TRBV5-1 to TRBJ1-4; tentative D call: TRBD1 (5 bases). The V and J ends lost 0 bases and 8 bases respectively, with 8 bases between them. Germline V gives CDR1 SGHRS, CDR2 YFSETQ. The CDR3 runs 13 residues. The CDR3 here is CASSLGDSEKLFF. CDR3 in DNA: TGCGCCAGCAGCTTGGGGGACTCCGAAAAACTGTTTTTT.

The chain couples TRBV24-1 to TRBJ1-1; TRBD1 is a possible D gene (6 bases). Trimming shortened V by 9 bases and J by 4 bases, and 14 bases separated the two germline ends. CDR1 and CDR2 (germline): KGHDR, SFDVKD. The CDR3 runs to 13 residues. The DNA for the CDR3 is TGTGCCACCGTAAACCTACAGGGCACTGAAGCTTTCTTT. Protein: CATVNLQGTEAFF.

The chain joins TRBV27 to TRBJ1-2; D gene uncertain. This CDR3 spans 14 amino acids. Trimming removed 4 bases from V and 7 bases from J, with 16 bases in between. The germline CDR1 and CDR2 sequences are MNHEY and SMNVEV (reference sequence). The DNA for the CDR3 is TGTGCCAGCAGTTCCGGGATGTTGGTGGCTGGCTACACCTTC. Amino acid sequence: CASSSGMLVAGYTF.